This TCR beta chain was recorded in a study of cytomegalovirus exposure and HLA in healthy donors. Study-level results: As a later analysis showed, a missense DCLRE1C variant was linked to trimming of TCR beta V- and J-genes. Highly shared sequence variants in one cluster were likely a sequencing artifact. Reports credit the classifier with highly specific, highly sensitive diagnosis of cytomegalovirus status. In a later analysis, donors in an Asian-associated ancestry cluster reportedly had fewer N-insertions in productive TCRs than the cohort mean.

The PCR made use of 60 Vbeta and 13 Jbeta primers. Only in-frame clones appear in the TCRdb table, and some are missing; sequencing was by immunoSEQ multiplex PCR. The sample has 140,000 to 150,000 clones, over 60% seen once. This clone turned up a few times. Its antigen is undetermined. This clonotype originated in a man aged 35-49 years in good health and CMV-seronegative. The sequenced sample was PBMCs.

The CDR3 bases are TGCGCCAGCAGCGCACAGGGAGGGGAGCTGTTTTTT. Protein product: CASSAQGGELFF. The chain employs TRBV4-1 and TRBJ2-2; perhaps TRBD1 as D (6 bases). V lost 5 bases and J lost 8, with 9 bases in between. Germline V gene sequence: CDR1 MGHRA, CDR2 YSYEKL. This CDR3 region has 12 residues.